This TCR beta chain originates from a study of blood T cell repertoires in COVID-19. Study-level background: The United States, Italy and Spain were the sources of the acute and convalescent COVID-19 samples.

Original processing methods: Counts of nucleated cells, estimated from reference gene primer amplification, were obtained. Here immunoSEQ multiplex PCR was the method, and the copy in TCRdb shows in-frame clones only, minus some. Clonal size and the V and J genes are those of that table, whereas D and trimming came from the DNA. The sample lists roughly 150,000 clones, over 75% seen once, with about 2.9% in the top ten. The CDR3 totals 19 residues. V lost 0 bases, J lost 1 base, and 13 bases stayed unmatched. The sequenced sample consisted of peripheral blood. This chain connects TRBV5-3 to TRBJ2-1, with 7 nucleotides matching TRBD2. TRBV5-3 is an open reading frame whose function is uncertain. The clonotype was recovered from a man aged 45-65 years with acute or convalescent COVID-19. The CDR3 sequence is CARSLAGLPAGESYNEQFF. In nucleotides, the CDR3 is TGTGCCAGAAGCTTGGCCGGCCTTCCCGCGGGAGAGTCCTACAATGAGCAGTTCTTC.